This T cell receptor (beta chain) emerged from a study of technical replicates of blood from several donors. Only in-frame clones appear in the TCRdb table, and some are missing; sequencing was by immunoSEQ multiplex PCR. The sample has about 76,000 clones; approximately 97% are singletons. This TCR was recovered from a human donor in good health. The sequenced sample was T cells isolated from PBMCs.

The CDR3 here is CAWIGANEKLFF. For the CDR3, the DNA is TGTGCCTGGATAGGGGCTAATGAAAAACTGTTTTTT. The chain combines TRBV30 with TRBJ1-4, with TRBD1 as a possible D gene (5 bases). Trimming cost V 4 bases and J 3 bases, with 6 bases left between them. Per germline, CDR1 GTSNPN and CDR2 SVGIG (reference sequence). The CDR3 covers 12 residues.